The following is a TCR beta chain sequence with its context. Its antigen is unknown. The sample belongs to a study of T-cell memory formation after mild COVID-19. Overall study results and limits: The study found balanced CD4/CD8 in clones contracting day 15 to 85 and a CD4+ lean in later expanders.

TCRdb processed the 5' RACE reads anew with MiXCR; each CDR3 protein has one entry. Counted here are more than 300,000 distinct CDR3 sequences, roughly 13% occurring once; the ten biggest clones make up 20% to 25%. Specimen: PBMCs or a T cell subset sorted from them (not recorded which). The receptor comes from a man aged 18 to 35 who had mild COVID-19 (a few samples of this study predate the infection). Cell type and time point are not known.

The CDR3 nucleotides read TGTGCCAGCAGTTCCGTTGGGACGGTCGGCGCTGAAGCTTTCTTT. As protein: CASSSVGTVGAEAFF. The V gene is TRBV6-2 or TRBV6-3, the J gene TRBJ1-1; TRBD1 might be the D (5 bases). Trimming shortened V by 4 bases and J by 6 bases, and 18 bases separated the two germline ends. Germline CDR1 MNHEY, CDR2 SVGEGT. This CDR3 contains 15 residues.